One and the same sample provided the 9 T cell receptor beta chains below, sequenced in a study of blood T cell repertoires in COVID-19. Here immunoSEQ multiplex PCR was the method, and the copy in TCRdb shows in-frame clones only, minus some. The data show about 240,000 clones, more than 75% seen once. Sequencing was performed on peripheral blood. Every receptor here comes from a woman aged 25 to 39 who had recovered from COVID-19.

The V gene is TRBV19, the J gene TRBJ1-4, with 8 positions matching TRBD1. The CDR3 totals 14 residues. V lost 7 bases, J lost 1 base, and 2 bases stayed unmatched. Germline V gene sequence: CDR1 LNHDA, CDR2 SQIVND (reference sequence). In DNA, the CDR3 is TGTGCCAGTAACAGGGGGTTAACTAATGAAAAACTGTTTTTT. Protein: CASNRGLTNEKLFF.

The chain recombines TRBV13 with TRBJ1-1; the D is unclear. Trimming shortened V by 3 bases and J by 4 bases, and 12 bases separated the two germline ends. CDR1 is PRHDT, CDR2 FYEKMQ, per germline (reference sequence). This CDR3 region has 14 residues. CDR3 nucleotides: TGTGCCAGCAGCTTTCGTCCGGGTACCACTGAAGCTTTCTTT. It yields the protein CASSFRPGTTEAFF.

In its sample, this clone was seen a few times. J is TRBJ1-1 and V is TRBV12-3 or TRBV12-4, with D hard to call. V lost 5 bases, J lost 11 bases, and 12 bases lay in between. The CDR3 totals 11 residues. DNA for the CDR3: TGTGCCAGCAGTCCCGGGAGGAGGGCTTTCTTT. Residues: CASSPGRRAFF.

The chain recombines TRBV11-2 with TRBJ2-3, with D uncertain. The germline V and J ends were trimmed by 8 bases and 6 bases, with 15 bases remaining between them. There are 13 residues in the CDR3. Germline V lookup: CDR1 SGHAT, CDR2 FQNNGV. The CDR3 here is CASGLYPKDTQYF. CDR3 sequence (DNA): TGTGCCAGCGGGCTCTATCCAAAGGATACGCAGTATTTT.

This rearrangement joins TRBV11-3 to TRBJ2-5; D is perhaps TRBD2 (5 bases). The CDR3 contains 14 residues. Germline CDR1 and CDR2: SGHNT and YENEEA. The V end was cut by 1 base, the J end by 3 bases, with 9 bases between. The DNA for the CDR3 is TGTGCCAGCAGCTTAGGAACTAGGGAAGAGACCCAGTACTTC. Translation gives CASSLGTREETQYF.

CDR3: CASSRRWSSYEQYF. The CDR3 nucleotides are TGCGCCAGCAGCAGGCGTTGGAGCTCCTACGAGCAGTACTTC. The J gene is TRBJ2-7, the V gene TRBV4-3; D gene unclear. The CDR3 sequence is 14 residues long. The germline gives CDR1 LGHNA, CDR2 YSLEER. The V end was cut by 5 bases, the J end by 0 bases, with 11 bases between.

This chain uses TRBV12-3 or TRBV12-4 with TRBJ2-5; no firm D call. CDR3 length equals 11 residues. Trimming left V 4 bases short and J 5 bases short, with 5 bases between. CDR3 sequence reads: CASSWRETQYF. CDR3 sequence (DNA): TGTGCCAGCAGTTGGCGGGAGACCCAGTACTTC.

V and J are TRBV5-1 and TRBJ2-2, with 10 positions matching TRBD1. Germline V gene data show CDR1 as SGHRS and CDR2 as YFSETQ. CDR3 length: 17 residues. V gave up 0 bases and J gave up 4 bases; unmatched junction bases: 6. CDR3 in amino acids: CASSLGRQGASTGELFF. The CDR3 DNA is TGCGCCAGCAGCTTGGGGCGACAGGGGGCGAGCACCGGGGAGCTGTTTTTT. Supplemented by reference TRBV5-1 and TRBJ2-2, the full variable domain reads KAGVTQTPRYLIKTRGQQVTLSCSPISGHRSVSWYQQTPGQGLQFLFEYFSETQRNKGNFPGRFSGRQFSNSRSEMNVSTLELGDSALYLCASSLGRQGASTGELFFGEGSRLTVL.

The rearrangement links TRBV30 to TRBJ1-5; a possible D gene is TRBD1 (6 bases). V lost 1 base to trimming and J lost 2 bases, with 15 bases between them. This CDR3 spans 16 amino acids. Germline CDR1 GTSNPN, CDR2 SVGIG (reference sequence). CDR3 sequence reads: CAWSAGGEGGNQPQHF. The DNA of the CDR3 is TGTGCCTGGAGTGCAGGAGGGGAGGGGGGCAATCAGCCCCAGCATTTT. Looking up the rest from reference TRBV30 and TRBJ1-5 gives the full variable domain: SQTIHQWPATLVQPVGSPLSLECTVEGTSNPNLYWYRQAAGRGLQLLFYSVGIGQISSEVPQNLSASRPQDRQFILSSKKLLLSDSGFYLCAWSAGGEGGNQPQHFGDGTRLSIL.